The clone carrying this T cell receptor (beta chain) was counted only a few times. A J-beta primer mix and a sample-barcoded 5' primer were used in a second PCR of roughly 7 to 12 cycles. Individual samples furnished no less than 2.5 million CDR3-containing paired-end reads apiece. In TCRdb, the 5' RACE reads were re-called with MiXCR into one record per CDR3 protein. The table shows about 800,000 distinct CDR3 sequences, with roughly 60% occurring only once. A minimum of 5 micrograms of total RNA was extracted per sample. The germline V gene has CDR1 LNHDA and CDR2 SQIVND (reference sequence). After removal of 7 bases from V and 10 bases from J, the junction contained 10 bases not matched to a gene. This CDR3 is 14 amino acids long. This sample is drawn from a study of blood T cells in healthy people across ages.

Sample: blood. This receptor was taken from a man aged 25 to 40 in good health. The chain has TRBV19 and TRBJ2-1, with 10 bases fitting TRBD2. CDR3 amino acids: CASTLAGVQGEQFF. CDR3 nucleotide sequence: TGTGCCAGTACGCTAGCGGGGGTTCAGGGGGAGCAGTTCTTC.